This passage covers 26 T cell receptor beta chains from one sample sequenced in a study of T cells in Graves' hyperthyroidism and ophthalmopathy. The TCR beta CDR3 regions underwent amplification using RNA transcripts as the source. When the TCR CDR3 underwent first-round RT-PCR, the HTBI primer set was used. TCRdb passed the multiplex PCR reads through MiXCR, listing each CDR3 protein once. The table includes almost 250,000 distinct CDR3 sequences, around 26% detected once. Sequenced material: blood. The receptors come from a woman in her thirties or forties with Graves' ophthalmopathy.

This clonotype was seen just once. The chain combines TRBV12-3 or TRBV12-4 with TRBJ2-4; 7 nucleotides align to TRBD2. The CDR3 has 17 amino acids. Trimming at V came to 6 bases and at J to 1 base, leaving 12 bases not matched to a gene. The CDR3 sequence: CASSPIGGSNAKNIQYF. CDR3 bases: TGTGCCAGCAGCCCTATAGGCGGGAGTAACGCCAAAAACATTCAGTACTTC.

This clonotype was observed at least ten times. The chain links TRBV28 to TRBJ1-5; a weak D match, TRBD1 (6 bases). CDR1 MDHEN and CDR2 SYDVKM come from the germline V gene. The CDR3 is 13 residues long. V was cut by 5 bases and J by 5 bases, with 10 bases left in between. This CDR3 is CASSASGDQPQHF. The DNA of the CDR3 is TGTGCCAGCAGTGCCTCAGGGGATCAGCCCCAGCATTTT. The whole variable domain, remainder taken from reference TRBV28 and TRBJ1-5, is DVKVTQSSRYLVKRTGEKVFLECVQDMDHENMFWYRQDPGLGLRLIYFSYDVKMKEKGDIPEGYSVSREKKERFSLILESASTNQTSMYLCASSASGDQPQHFGDGTRLSIL.

This clonotype was observed many times. The genes are TRBV15 and TRBJ1-5, with D perhaps TRBD1 (5 bases). The germline CDR1 and CDR2 sequences are LNHNV and YYDKDF (reference sequence). V was trimmed by 3 bases and J by 0 bases, leaving 9 bases between them. This CDR3 contains 15 residues. CDR3: CATSRFTGSNQPQHF. The CDR3 nucleotides are TGTGCCACCAGCAGGTTTACAGGTAGCAATCAGCCCCAGCATTTT.

This clonotype was found many times. The CDR3 DNA reads as TGTGCCAGTAGGAAGAGCGGGAGCGACACCGGGGAGCTGTTTTTT. Its protein product is CASRKSGSDTGELFF. The J gene is TRBJ2-2, the V gene TRBV19; 8 nucleotides match TRBD2. CDR1 and CDR2 from the germline V gene are LNHDA and SQIVND (reference sequence). The CDR3 sequence is 15 residues long. The V gene end was trimmed by 6 bases and the J gene end by 3 bases; junction bases not matched to a gene: 6.

This clonotype has a single count. The chain is built from TRBV11-2 and TRBJ1-2; TRBD1 might be the D (5 bases). V was clipped by 9 bases and J by 6 bases, with 17 bases between them. This CDR3 is built from 13 residues. From germline, CDR1 is SGHAT and CDR2 FQNNGV. For the CDR3, the DNA is TGTGCCAGTACCCCACGGGGCCATCATGGCTACACCTTC. It specifies CASTPRGHHGYTF.

The chain is built from TRBV6-1 and TRBJ1-2; 9 positions match TRBD1. The junction had 4 bases not matched to a gene; V was cut back by 8 bases and J by 6 bases. The length of the CDR3 is 12 residues. CDR1 and CDR2 (germline): MNHNS, SASEGT. CDR3 region: CASHWTGDGYTF. The CDR3 DNA sequence: TGTGCCAGCCACTGGACAGGGGATGGCTACACCTTC.

This clonotype was counted ten times or more. The CDR3 region is CASSLEALLVETQYF. CDR3 coding DNA: TGCGCCAGCAGCTTGGAGGCGCTGCTCGTGGAGACCCAGTACTTC. The V call is TRBV5-1, the J call TRBJ2-5, with unresolved D. V was clipped by 0 bases and J by 5 bases, with 14 bases between them. Per the germline V gene, CDR1 is SGHRS and CDR2 is YFSETQ. The CDR3 totals 15 residues.

This clonotype has ten or more counts. The rearrangement joins TRBV6-1 to TRBJ2-7; tentative D call: TRBD1 (5 bases). The CDR3 runs 16 residues. In germline, CDR1 is MNHNS, CDR2 SASEGT. The V gene lost 3 bases and the J gene lost 5 bases, with 20 bases spanning the gap. The chain's CDR3 is CASSETHPTAWDEQYF. For the CDR3, the DNA is TGTGCCAGCAGTGAGACCCACCCGACAGCCTGGGACGAGCAGTACTTC.

Ten or more counts support this clonotype. V is TRBV7-2 and J is TRBJ2-7, with 8 nucleotides matching TRBD1. The trim removed 5 bases at V and 2 bases at J, leaving 8 bases unmatched. The CDR3 runs 15 residues. CDR1 is SGHTA, CDR2 FQGNSA, per germline. Written as DNA, the CDR3 is TGTGCCAGCAGCCCCGGGACAGGACTAACCTACGAGCAGTACTTC. It codes for CASSPGTGLTYEQYF.

At least ten counts were recorded for this clonotype. V gene TRBV28 combines with J gene TRBJ2-7; D is ambiguous. The CDR3 extends over 14 amino acids. V dropped 3 bases and J dropped 2 bases, with 11 bases sitting between them. CDR1 and CDR2 (germline): MDHEN, SYDVKM. The CDR3 DNA reads as TGTGCCAGCAGTTTCACCCGGTTCGCCTACGAGCAGTACTTC. Translated, it gives CASSFTRFAYEQYF.

This clonotype appeared many times. The chain has TRBV28 and TRBJ1-6; 9 bases are a match to TRBD1. The CDR3 consists of 19 residues. J gave up 4 bases and V 6 bases, and 16 bases lay outside the gene matches. Looked up from germline, CDR1 is MDHEN and CDR2 is SYDVKM. The CDR3 here is CASSTRGQGRGWYNSPLHF. CDR3 DNA: TGTGCCAGCAGCACAAGAGGACAGGGGAGGGGTTGGTATAATTCACCCCTCCACTTT.

This clonotype came up many times. The chain couples TRBV27 to TRBJ2-7; no firm D call. Trimming took off 2 bases at V and 0 bases at J, with 11 bases between the two ends. This CDR3 is 15 amino acids long. The germline gives CDR1 MNHEY, CDR2 SMNVEV (reference sequence). CDR3 sequence: CASSLLGLGSYEQYF. For the CDR3, the DNA is TGTGCCAGCAGTTTACTGGGCTTGGGCTCCTACGAGCAGTACTTC.

This clonotype was seen many times. J is TRBJ2-2 and V is TRBV5-8; maybe TRBD1 (5 bases). The CDR3 has 15 residues. The germline V gene has CDR1 SGHTS and CDR2 YDEGEE. The ends were cut back, 1 base at V and 4 bases at J, with 11 bases in the middle. The CDR3 spells CASSLRPQGTGELFF. Written as DNA, the CDR3 is TGTGCCAGCAGCTTGCGCCCTCAGGGCACCGGGGAGCTGTTTTTT.

To note about this clonotype: This sequence may be a read error, since a much larger clone differs from it by one base. The V and J genes are TRBV27 and TRBJ2-4; no clear D gene. V lost 8 bases to trimming and J lost 5 bases, with 13 bases between them. Looked up from germline, CDR1 is MNHEY and CDR2 is SMNVEV (reference sequence). The CDR3 has 13 amino acids. The CDR3 DNA reads TGTGCCAGCTGCCCCCCGGCCCAAAACATTCAGTACTTC. As protein: CASCPPAQNIQYF.

The chain recombines TRBV28 with TRBJ2-7; D may be TRBD1 (5 bases). The CDR3 loop spans 11 amino acids. Trimming removed 6 bases from V and 5 bases from J, with 8 bases in between. Germline V gene lookup returns CDR1 MDHEN and CDR2 SYDVKM. The CDR3 DNA sequence: TGTGCCAGCAGGGGGCTGGACGAGCAGTACTTC. Translated: CASRGLDEQYF.

The gene calls are TRBV28 and TRBJ2-7; D unresolved. The CDR3 has 11 amino acids. V dropped 6 bases and J dropped 12 bases, with 15 bases sitting between them. Germline-derived CDR1 and CDR2 are MDHEN and SYDVKM. The CDR3 coding sequence is TGTGCCAGCAGCACAGTTTCCCCGCCGTACTTC. Encoded protein: CASSTVSPPYF.

This clonotype has ten or more counts. The J gene is TRBJ1-1, the V gene TRBV28, with 7 positions matching TRBD1. Germline V gene data show CDR1 as MDHEN and CDR2 as SYDVKM. CDR3 length equals 14 residues. The trim removed 6 bases at V and 3 bases at J, leaving 7 bases unmatched. The CDR3 DNA reads as TGTGCCAGCAGCACTTCGGGACAGCACACTGAAGCTTTCTTT. Amino acid sequence: CASSTSGQHTEAFF.

The V call is TRBV3-1, the J call TRBJ1-1; no clear D. CDR1 is LGHDT and CDR2 is YNNKEL in the germline V gene (reference sequence). The CDR3 sequence is 15 residues long. V was shortened by 0 bases and J by 11 bases, with 19 bases between the two germline ends. In nucleotides, the CDR3 is TGTGCCAGCAGCCAAGATGGCAATGGGCGTCGGGAGGCTTTCTTT. Encoded protein: CASSQDGNGRREAFF.

This clonotype was counted many times. V usage is TRBV7-3 and J usage is TRBJ2-5; maybe TRBD1 (6 bases). The germline CDR1 and CDR2 sequences are SGHTA and FQGTGA. Trimming pared 5 bases from V and 2 bases from J, leaving 15 bases between. The CDR3 runs 15 residues. The CDR3 reads CASSPMGQKQETQYF. CDR3 in DNA: TGTGCCAGCAGCCCCATGGGACAAAAACAAGAGACCCAGTACTTC. Variable domain in full (rest from reference TRBV7-3 and TRBJ2-5): GAGVSQTPSNKVTEKGKYVELRCDPISGHTALYWYRQSLGQGPEFLIYFQGTGAADDSGLPNDRFFAVRPEGSVSTLKIQRTERGDSAVYLCASSPMGQKQETQYFGPGTRLLVL.

This clonotype was detected ten times or more. This chain connects TRBV28 to TRBJ2-7, with 7 bases fitting TRBD2. V lost 8 bases, J lost 5 bases, and 9 bases stayed unmatched. CDR1 MDHEN and CDR2 SYDVKM come from the germline V gene. The CDR3 has 13 residues. CDR3 in DNA: TGTGCCAGCCGAGGGAGGGGCCGCCACGAGCAGTACTTC. It translates to CASRGRGRHEQYF.

This clonotype was observed at least ten times. The chain links TRBV7-9 to TRBJ1-1; 7 bases fit TRBD1. Germline values: CDR1 SEHNR, CDR2 FQNEAQ (reference sequence). V dropped 3 bases and J dropped 10; count of bases not matched to a gene: 2. The CDR3 is 11 residues long. The CDR3 sequence: CASSLTGRAFF. CDR3 DNA sequence: TGTGCCAGCAGCTTGACAGGGAGAGCTTTCTTT. The complete variable domain, with remaining parts taken from reference TRBV7-9 and TRBJ1-1, reads DTGVSQNPRHKITKRGQNVTFRCDPISEHNRLYWYRQTLGQGPEFLTYFQNEAQLEKSRLLSDRFSAERPKGSFSTLEIQRTEQGDSAMYLCASSLTGRAFFGQGTRLTVV.

This clonotype was picked up many times. The chain employs TRBV4-1 and TRBJ2-5; 10 positions match TRBD2. CDR1 is MGHRA and CDR2 is YSYEKL in the germline V gene. This CDR3 contains 18 residues. J was trimmed by 0 bases and V by 1 base; bases with no gene match: 8. DNA of the CDR3: TGCGCCAGCAGCCAAGTATTGATACTAGCGGGATACCAAGAGACCCAGTACTTC. It yields the protein CASSQVLILAGYQETQYF.

This clonotype was seen ten or more times. The chain joins TRBV10-3 to TRBJ2-7; 8 bases align to TRBD1. The V and J ends lost 9 bases and 2 bases, in that order; junction bases with no gene match: 6. The CDR3 spans 13 residues. CDR1 is ENHRY, CDR2 SYGVKD, per germline. CDR3 sequence (DNA): TGTGCCATGGGGGGACAGGCTACCTACGAGCAGTACTTC. Its translation: CAMGGQATYEQYF.

This clonotype was recorded many times. The rearrangement uses TRBV6-5 and TRBJ2-7; 8 nucleotides match TRBD2. CDR1 and CDR2 (germline): MNHEY, SVGAGI. The CDR3 sequence is 15 residues long. V shed 6 bases and J 5 bases; nucleotides not matched to a gene: 12. The CDR3 loop reads CASSRMGGRLNEQYF. CDR3 nucleotides: TGTGCCAGCAGCCGCATGGGCGGGAGGCTCAACGAGCAGTACTTC.

This clonotype was recorded at least ten times. The rearrangement uses TRBV27 and TRBJ2-7; D is perhaps TRBD2 (6 bases). CDR1 and CDR2 from the germline V gene are MNHEY and SMNVEV (reference sequence). Trimming removed 4 bases at V and 3 bases at J, with 10 bases between. The CDR3 totals 13 residues. The CDR3 DNA sequence: TGTGCCAGCAGTTCTAGGCGGGGCTACGAGCAGTACTTC. Translated: CASSSRRGYEQYF.

This clonotype was recorded many times. The gene calls are TRBV11-3 and TRBJ2-2, with TRBD2 as a possible D gene (5 bases). Trimming took 4 bases from V and 5 from J, leaving 17 bases between them. From germline, CDR1 is SGHNT and CDR2 YENEEA. The CDR3 spans 16 residues. The CDR3 DNA reads TGTGCCAGCAGCTACGGACTTCACGCCTTGACCGGGGAGCTGTTTTTT. This gives the protein CASSYGLHALTGELFF.